The subject of this entry is one T cell receptor (beta chain). The sample originates from a study of blood T cell repertoires in COVID-19. Looking at the study overall: COVID-19 samples from acute and convalescent phases originated in the United States, Italy and Spain.

Authors' methods: Quantification of nucleated cells was approximated via reference gene primer amplification. Repertoires were generated with immunoSEQ multiplex PCR, while TCRdb's copy carries only in-frame clones and drops some. V and J calls and clone size follow that table, whereas D and trimming were derived from the DNA. The data hold around 300,000 clones, with 70% to 90% observed a single time. The CDR3 is 14 residues long. V lost 5 bases to trimming and J lost 0 bases, with 8 bases between them. Germline CDR1 reads LNHDA; CDR2 reads SQIVND (reference sequence). The rearrangement joins TRBV19 to TRBJ1-5; D is unclear. The sequence was collected from an older woman with acute or convalescent COVID-19. Sample: peripheral blood. In DNA, the CDR3 is TGTGCCAGTAGTGTTTCGGGTAGCAATCAGCCCCAGCATTTT. Translating it yields CASSVSGSNQPQHF.